This entry describes one T cell receptor (beta chain). Its antigen remains unknown. Only in-frame clones appear in the TCRdb table, and some are missing; sequencing was by immunoSEQ multiplex PCR. The sample has fewer than 150,000 clones; roughly 91% are singletons. With 2 bases clipped from V and 10 bases from J, the junction kept 4 bases outside the gene matches. Germline CDR1 SGHNT, CDR2 YYREEE (reference sequence). The CDR3 loop spans 13 amino acids. This record belongs to a study of T cell responses to AZD1222 COVID-19 vaccine. Findings of the study overall: Clonal diversity may have been underestimated in mostly white British donors. Baseline seropositivity characterized only six AZD1222 recipients. The breadth and depth of Spike-specific TCRs increased once two AZD1222 doses had been given.

V and J are TRBV5-4 and TRBJ1-1; 11 nucleotides line up with TRBD1. This receptor was identified in an adult who received the AZD1222 COVID-19 vaccine. This sample comprised peripheral blood, obtained 28 days after the second AZD1222 dose. CDR3 sequence reads: CASSFGQGASAFF. The CDR3 DNA is TGTGCCAGCAGCTTCGGACAGGGGGCTTCAGCTTTCTTT. The full variable domain, rest sourced from reference TRBV5-4 and TRBJ1-1, is ETGVTQSPTHLIKTRGQQVTLRCSSQSGHNTVSWYQQALGQGPQFIFQYYREEENGRGNFPPRFSGLQFPNYSSELNVNALELDDSALYLCASSFGQGASAFFGQGTRLTVV.